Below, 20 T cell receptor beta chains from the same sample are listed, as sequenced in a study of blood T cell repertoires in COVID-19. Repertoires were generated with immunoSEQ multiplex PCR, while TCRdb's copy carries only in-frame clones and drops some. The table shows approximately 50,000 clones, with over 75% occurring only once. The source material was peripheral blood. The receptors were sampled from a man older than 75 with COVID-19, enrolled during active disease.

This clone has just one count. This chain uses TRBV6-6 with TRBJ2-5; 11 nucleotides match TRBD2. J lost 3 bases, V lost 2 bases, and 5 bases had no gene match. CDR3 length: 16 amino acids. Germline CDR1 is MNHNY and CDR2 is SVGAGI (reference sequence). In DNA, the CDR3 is TGTGCCAGCAGTTACGGGGCTAGCGGGGGGAAAGAGACCCAGTACTTC. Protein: CASSYGASGGKETQYF.

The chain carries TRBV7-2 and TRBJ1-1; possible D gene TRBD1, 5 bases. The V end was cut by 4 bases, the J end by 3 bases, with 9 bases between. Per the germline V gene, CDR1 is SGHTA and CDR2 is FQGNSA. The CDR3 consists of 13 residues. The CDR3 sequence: CASSWGEDTEAFF. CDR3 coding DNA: TGTGCCAGCAGCTGGGGGGAGGACACTGAAGCTTTCTTT.

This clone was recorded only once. The CDR3 DNA is TGCGCCAGCAGCTTGGTTTCGGGTGGAAACACCATATATTTT. It translates to CASSLVSGGNTIYF. V usage is TRBV5-1 and J usage is TRBJ1-3; D is unclear. Germline V gives CDR1 SGHRS, CDR2 YFSETQ. This CDR3 has 14 amino acids. Trimming stripped 0 bases from V and 3 bases from J, with 7 bases between.

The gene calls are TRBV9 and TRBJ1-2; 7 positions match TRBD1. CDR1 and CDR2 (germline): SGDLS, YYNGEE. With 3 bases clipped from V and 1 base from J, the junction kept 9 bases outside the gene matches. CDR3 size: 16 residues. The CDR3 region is CASSGAGQGDNYGYTF. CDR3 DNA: TGTGCCAGCAGCGGTGCCGGGCAGGGGGATAACTATGGCTACACCTTC.

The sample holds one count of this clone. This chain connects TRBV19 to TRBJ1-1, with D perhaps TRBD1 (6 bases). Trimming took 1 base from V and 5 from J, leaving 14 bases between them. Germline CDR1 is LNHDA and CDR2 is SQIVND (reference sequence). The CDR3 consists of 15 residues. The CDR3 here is CASSIARRTETEAFF. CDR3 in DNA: TGTGCCAGTAGTATAGCAAGAAGGACAGAGACTGAAGCTTTCTTT.

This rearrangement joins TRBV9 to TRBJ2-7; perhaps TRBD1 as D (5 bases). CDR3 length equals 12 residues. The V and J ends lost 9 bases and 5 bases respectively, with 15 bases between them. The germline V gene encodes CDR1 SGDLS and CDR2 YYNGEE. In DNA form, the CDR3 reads TGTGCCACTATCTCAGGGTCGGACGAGCAGTACGTC. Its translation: CATISGSDEQYV.

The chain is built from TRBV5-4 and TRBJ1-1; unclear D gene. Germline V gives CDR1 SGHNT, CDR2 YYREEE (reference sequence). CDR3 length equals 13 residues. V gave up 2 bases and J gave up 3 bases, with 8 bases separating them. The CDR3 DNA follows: TGTGCCAGCAGCTTAGTTCGGGACACTGAAGCTTTCTTT. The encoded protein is CASSLVRDTEAFF.

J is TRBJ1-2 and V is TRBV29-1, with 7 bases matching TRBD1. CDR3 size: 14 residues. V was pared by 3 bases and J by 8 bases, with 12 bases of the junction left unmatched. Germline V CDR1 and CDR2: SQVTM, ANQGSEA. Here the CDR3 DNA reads TGCAGCGTTGAGTCTGGTGAGGGGGCGCGGGGCTACACCTTC. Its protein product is CSVESGEGARGYTF.

CDR3 sequence reads: CASSSSGGTYNEQFF. In DNA form, the CDR3 reads TGTGCCAGCAGTTCGTCAGGGGGGACCTACAATGAGCAGTTCTTC. This sequence joins TRBV7-7 and TRBJ2-1; D possibly corresponds to TRBD1 (7 bases). Trimming removed 6 bases at V and 2 bases at J, with 14 bases between. Per the germline V gene, CDR1 is SSHAT and CDR2 is FNYEAQ (reference sequence). The CDR3 totals 15 residues.

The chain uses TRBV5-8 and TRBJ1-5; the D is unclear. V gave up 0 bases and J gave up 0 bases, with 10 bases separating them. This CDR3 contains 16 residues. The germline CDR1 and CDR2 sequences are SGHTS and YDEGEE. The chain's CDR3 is CASSLERSYSNQPQHF. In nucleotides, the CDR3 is TGTGCCAGCAGCTTGGAGCGGTCTTATAGCAATCAGCCCCAGCATTTT.

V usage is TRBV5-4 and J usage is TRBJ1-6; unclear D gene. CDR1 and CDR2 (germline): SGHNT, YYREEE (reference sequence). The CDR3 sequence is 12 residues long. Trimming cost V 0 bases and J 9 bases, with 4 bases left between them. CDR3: CASSLDISPLHF. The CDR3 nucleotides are TGTGCCAGCAGCTTGGATATTTCACCCCTCCACTTT.

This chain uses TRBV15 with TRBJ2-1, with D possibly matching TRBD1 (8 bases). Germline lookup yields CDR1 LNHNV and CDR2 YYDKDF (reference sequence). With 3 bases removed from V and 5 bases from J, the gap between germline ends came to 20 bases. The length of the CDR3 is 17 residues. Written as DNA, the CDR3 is TGTGCCACCAGCAGCGACACAGGGGGTCTAGCGGACAATGAGCAGTTCTTC. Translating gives CATSSDTGGLADNEQFF.

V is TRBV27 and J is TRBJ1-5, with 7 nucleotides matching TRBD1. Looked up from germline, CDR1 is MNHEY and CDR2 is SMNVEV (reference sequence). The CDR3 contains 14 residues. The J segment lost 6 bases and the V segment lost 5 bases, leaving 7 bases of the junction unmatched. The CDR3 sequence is CASSVQGRSQPQHF. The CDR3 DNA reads TGTGCCAGCAGTGTACAGGGGAGGAGTCAGCCCCAGCATTTT.

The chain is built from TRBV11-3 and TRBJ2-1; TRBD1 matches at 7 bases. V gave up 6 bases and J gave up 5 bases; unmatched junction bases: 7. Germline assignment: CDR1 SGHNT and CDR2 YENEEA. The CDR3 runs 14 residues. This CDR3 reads CASSPQGDHNEQFF. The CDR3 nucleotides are TGTGCCAGCAGTCCTCAGGGGGACCACAATGAGCAGTTCTTC.

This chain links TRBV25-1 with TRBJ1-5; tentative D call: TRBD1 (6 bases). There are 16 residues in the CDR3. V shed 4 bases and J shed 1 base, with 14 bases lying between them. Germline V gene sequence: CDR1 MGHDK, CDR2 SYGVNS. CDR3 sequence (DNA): TGTGCCAGCAGTGTCAACAGGGTGGGAAGCAATCAGCCCCAGCATTTT. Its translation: CASSVNRVGSNQPQHF.

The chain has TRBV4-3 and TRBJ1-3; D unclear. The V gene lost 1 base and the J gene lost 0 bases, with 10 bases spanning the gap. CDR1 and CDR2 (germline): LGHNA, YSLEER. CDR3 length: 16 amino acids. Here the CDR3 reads CASSQANANSGNTIYF. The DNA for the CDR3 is TGCGCCAGCAGCCAAGCCAATGCTAACTCTGGAAACACCATATATTTT.

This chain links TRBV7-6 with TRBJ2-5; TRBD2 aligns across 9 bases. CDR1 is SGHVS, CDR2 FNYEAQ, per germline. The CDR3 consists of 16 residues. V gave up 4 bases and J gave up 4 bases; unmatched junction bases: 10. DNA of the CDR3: TGTGCCAGCAGCTGGAGACTAGCGGAAGTAGGAGAGACCCAGTACTTC. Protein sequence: CASSWRLAEVGETQYF.

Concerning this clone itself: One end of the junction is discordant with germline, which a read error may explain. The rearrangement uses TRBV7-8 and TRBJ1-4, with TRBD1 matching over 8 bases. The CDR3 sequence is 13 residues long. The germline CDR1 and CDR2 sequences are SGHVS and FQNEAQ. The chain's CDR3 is CASSPGTGENLFF. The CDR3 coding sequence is TGTGCCAGCAGCCCCGGGACAGGAGAAAACCTGTTTTTT.

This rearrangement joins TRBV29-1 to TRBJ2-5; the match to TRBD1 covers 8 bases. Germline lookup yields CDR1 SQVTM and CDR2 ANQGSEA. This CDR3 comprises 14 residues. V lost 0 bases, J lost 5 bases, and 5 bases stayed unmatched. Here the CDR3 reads CSVEERTGRETQYF. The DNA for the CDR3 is TGCAGCGTTGAAGAGAGGACAGGGCGCGAGACCCAGTACTTC. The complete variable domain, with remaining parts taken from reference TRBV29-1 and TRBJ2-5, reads SAVISQKPSRDICQRGTSLTIQCQVDSQVTMMFWYRQQPGQSLTLIATANQGSEATYESGFVIDKFPISRPNLTFSTLTVSNMSPEDSSIYLCSVEERTGRETQYFGPGTRLLVL.

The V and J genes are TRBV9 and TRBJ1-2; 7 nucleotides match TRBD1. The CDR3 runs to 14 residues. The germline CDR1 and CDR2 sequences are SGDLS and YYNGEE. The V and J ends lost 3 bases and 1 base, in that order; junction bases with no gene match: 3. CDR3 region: CASSAHRGNYGYTF. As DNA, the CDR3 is TGTGCCAGCAGCGCTCACAGGGGTAACTATGGCTACACCTTC. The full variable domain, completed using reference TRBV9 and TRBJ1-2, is DSGVTQTPKHLITATGQRVTLRCSPRSGDLSVYWYQQSLDQGLQFLIQYYNGEERAKGNILERFSAQQFPDLHSELNLSSLELGDSALYFCASSAHRGNYGYTFGSGTRLTVV.